Presented here are 6 T cell receptor beta chains from one specimen sequenced in a study of shared clonotypes between healthy human individuals. TCRdb's table, derived via immunoSEQ multiplex PCR, lists solely in-frame clones and lacks some. The sample has 2,500,000 or so clones; more than 90% are singletons. The sequencing input was naive CD4+ T cells sorted from blood. Noted subset: CD45RA+ positively selected. These TCRs come from a man aged 18 to 30 in good health.

The chain uses TRBV10-3 and TRBJ2-7; 9 bases match TRBD1. J lost 6 bases, V lost 7 bases, and 7 bases had no gene match. The germline V gene encodes CDR1 ENHRY and CDR2 SYGVKD. The CDR3 has 13 amino acids. DNA of the CDR3: TGTGCCATCACCCCCGGGACAGGGTCCGAGCAGTACTTC. Amino acids: CAITPGTGSEQYF.

The CDR3: CASSPTGGGEQYF. The CDR3 nucleotides read TGTGCCAGCAGCCCAACTGGGGGCGGCGAGCAGTACTTC. The chain carries TRBV7-8 and TRBJ2-7; a weak D match, TRBD1 (6 bases). The CDR3 extends over 13 amino acids. V was cut by 5 bases and J by 6 bases, with 14 bases left in between. From germline, CDR1 is SGHVS and CDR2 FQNEAQ.

V and J are TRBV10-1 and TRBJ2-7, with TRBD2 identical over 8 bases. V gave up 6 bases and J gave up 3 bases; unmatched junction bases: 13. The germline V gene encodes CDR1 WNHNN and CDR2 SYGVQD (reference sequence). The CDR3 sequence is 16 residues long. This CDR3 is CASRTSLGLVLYEQYF. DNA for the CDR3: TGCGCCAGCAGAACTTCCTTGGGACTAGTTCTCTACGAGCAGTACTTC.

Here the CDR3 reads CASSGRAGGYTGELFF. Written as DNA, the CDR3 is TGTGCCAGCAGTGGTAGGGCAGGGGGCTACACCGGGGAGCTGTTTTTT. The J gene is TRBJ2-2, the V gene TRBV2; 8 bases line up with TRBD1. Trimming at V came to 4 bases and at J to 3 bases, leaving 7 bases not matched to a gene. The CDR3 has 16 residues. Germline V CDR1 and CDR2: SNHLY, FYNNEI.

V usage is TRBV7-2 and J usage is TRBJ2-5; D may be TRBD1 (5 bases). There are 12 residues in the CDR3. The germline V gene has CDR1 SGHTA and CDR2 FQGNSA. V lost 5 bases and J 3 bases, leaving 7 bases between the germline ends. The CDR3 spells CASSQGKETQYF. In DNA, the CDR3 is TGTGCCAGCAGCCAGGGAAAAGAGACCCAGTACTTC.

In the case of this clone: The junction does not match germline at one end; this may be a read error. The chain combines TRBV7-7 with TRBJ2-1; D may match TRBD1 or TRBD2 (5 bases each). CDR1 is SSHAT and CDR2 is FNYEAQ in the germline V gene (reference sequence). CDR3 length: 15 residues. CDR3 protein: CASSRTGTVYNEQFF. The DNA of the CDR3 is TGTGCTAGCAGCAGGACCGGGACGGTCTACAATGAGCAGTTCTTC.